This T cell receptor (beta chain) derives from a study of regulatory T cells in long-lasting Graves disease. Study context: Graves' patients with a new diagnosis had received antithyroid drugs under 3 months.

The TCR beta library used iRepertoire HTBI primers with Arm-PCR amplification of CDR3. MiXCR, run by TCRdb on the multiplex PCR reads, gives a single entry per CDR3 protein. The sample has about 530,000 distinct CDR3 sequences; roughly 15% are singletons. Time point: newly diagnosed GD, antithyroid drugs for less than 3 months. Construction of the TCR library relied on RNA isolated from PBMCs. All patients originated from an endocrinology department located in Xi'an, China. These data also featured in a second study, about T cells in Graves' hyperthyroidism and ophthalmopathy. That publication notes: It was uncontrolled infection, other autoimmune disease, pregnancy or lactation that excluded patients. Blood samples included most of the expanded thyroid clonotypes exceeding 0.001.

This sequence originates from a woman aged 35 to 59 with Graves disease. The material sequenced was peripheral blood mononuclear cells (PBMCs), taken at new diagnosis, from a patient treated with antithyroid drugs.

CDR3 residues: CASSPQGEVYEQYF. CDR3 nucleotides: TGTGCCAGCAGCCCACAGGGCGAGGTTTACGAGCAGTACTTC. This chain uses TRBV7-9 with TRBJ2-7; perhaps TRBD1 as D (6 bases). The CDR3 totals 14 residues. From germline, CDR1 is SEHNR and CDR2 FQNEAQ (reference sequence). V dropped 5 bases and J dropped 4 bases, with 15 bases sitting between them.